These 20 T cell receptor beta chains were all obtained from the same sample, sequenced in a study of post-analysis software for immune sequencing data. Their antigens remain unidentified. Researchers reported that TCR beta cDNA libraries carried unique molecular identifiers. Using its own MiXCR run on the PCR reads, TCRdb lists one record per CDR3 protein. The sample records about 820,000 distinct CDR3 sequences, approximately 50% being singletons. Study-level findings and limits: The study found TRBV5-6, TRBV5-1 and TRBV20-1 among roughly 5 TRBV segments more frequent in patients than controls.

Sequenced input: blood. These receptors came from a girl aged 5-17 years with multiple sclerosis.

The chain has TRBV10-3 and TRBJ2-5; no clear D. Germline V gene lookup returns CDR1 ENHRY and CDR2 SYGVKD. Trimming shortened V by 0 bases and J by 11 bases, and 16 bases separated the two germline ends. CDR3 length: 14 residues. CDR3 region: CAISESVTSREQYF. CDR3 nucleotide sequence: TGTGCCATCAGTGAGTCGGTCACCTCTCGAGAGCAGTACTTC.

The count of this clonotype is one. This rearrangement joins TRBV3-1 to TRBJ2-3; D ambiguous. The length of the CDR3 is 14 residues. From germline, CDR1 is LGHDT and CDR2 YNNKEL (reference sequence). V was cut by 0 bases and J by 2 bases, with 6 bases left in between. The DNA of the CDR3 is TGTGCCAGCAGCCAAGAAATAAACACAGATACGCAGTATTTT. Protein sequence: CASSQEINTDTQYF.

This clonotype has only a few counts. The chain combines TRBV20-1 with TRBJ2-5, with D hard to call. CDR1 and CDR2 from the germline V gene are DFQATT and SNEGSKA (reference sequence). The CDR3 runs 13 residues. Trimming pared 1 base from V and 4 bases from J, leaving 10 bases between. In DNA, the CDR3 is TGCAGTGCTAGAGTCCAGTTCGGAGAGACCCAGTACTTC. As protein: CSARVQFGETQYF.

CDR3 DNA sequence: TGTGCCAGCAGCTCTAGAACCGGGGCAAATGAGCAGTTCTTC. This sequence encodes CASSSRTGANEQFF. The chain uses TRBV7-9 and TRBJ2-7; D tentatively reads TRBD1 or TRBD2 (5 bases each). The J call may be incorrect, as the DNA end agrees better with TRBJ2-1. Looked up from germline, CDR1 is SEHNR and CDR2 is FQNEAQ (reference sequence). This CDR3 region has 14 residues.

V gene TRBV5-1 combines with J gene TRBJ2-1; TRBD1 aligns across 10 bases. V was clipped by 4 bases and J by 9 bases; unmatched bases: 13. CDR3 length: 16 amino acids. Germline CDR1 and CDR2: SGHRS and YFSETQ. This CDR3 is CASSLRGTGENGEQFF. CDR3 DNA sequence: TGCGCCAGCAGCCTCCGAGGGACAGGGGAAAACGGTGAGCAGTTCTTC.

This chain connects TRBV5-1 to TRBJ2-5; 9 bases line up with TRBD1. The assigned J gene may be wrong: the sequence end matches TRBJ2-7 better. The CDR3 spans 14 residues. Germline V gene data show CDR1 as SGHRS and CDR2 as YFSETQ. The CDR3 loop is CASSLGQGENEQYF. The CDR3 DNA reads TGCGCCAGCAGCTTGGGACAGGGGGAGAACGAGCAGTACTTC.

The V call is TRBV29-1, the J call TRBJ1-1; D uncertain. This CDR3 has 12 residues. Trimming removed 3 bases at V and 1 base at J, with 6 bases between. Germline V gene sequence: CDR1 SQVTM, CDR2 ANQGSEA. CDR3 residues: CSVERQNTEAFF. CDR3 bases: TGCAGCGTTGAGCGTCAGAACACTGAAGCTTTCTTT.

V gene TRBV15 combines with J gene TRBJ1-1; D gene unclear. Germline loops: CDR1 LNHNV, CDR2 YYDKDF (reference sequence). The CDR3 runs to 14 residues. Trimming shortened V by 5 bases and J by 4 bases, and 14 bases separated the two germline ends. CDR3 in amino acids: CATSGPRAGTEAFF. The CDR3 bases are TGTGCCACCAGCGGCCCCCGGGCAGGCACTGAAGCTTTCTTT.

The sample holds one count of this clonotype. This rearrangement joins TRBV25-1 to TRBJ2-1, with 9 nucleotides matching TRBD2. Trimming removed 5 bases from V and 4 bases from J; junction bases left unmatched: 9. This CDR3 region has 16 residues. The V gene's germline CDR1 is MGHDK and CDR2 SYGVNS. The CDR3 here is CASSPTAGGLYNEQFF. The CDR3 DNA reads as TGTGCCAGCAGTCCGACCGCGGGGGGGCTTTACAATGAGCAGTTCTTC.

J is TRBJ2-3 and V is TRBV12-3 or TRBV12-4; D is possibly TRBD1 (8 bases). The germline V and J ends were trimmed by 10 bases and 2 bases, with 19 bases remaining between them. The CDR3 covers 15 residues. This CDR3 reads CATRGLADYTDTQYF. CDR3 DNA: TGTGCCACCAGGGGGCTAGCGGACTACACAGATACGCAGTATTTT.

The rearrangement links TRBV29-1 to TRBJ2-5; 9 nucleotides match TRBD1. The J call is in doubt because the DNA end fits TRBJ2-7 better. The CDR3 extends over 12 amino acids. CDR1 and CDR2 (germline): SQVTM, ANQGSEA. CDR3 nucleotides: TGCAGCGTTGAAGGGACAGGGGTCGAGCAGTACTTC. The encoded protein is CSVEGTGVEQYF.

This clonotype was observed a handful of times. For the CDR3, the DNA is TGTGCCAGCAGTAAGGTGCAGGTTACCAACGTCCTGACTTTC. Protein sequence: CASSKVQVTNVLTF. This chain connects TRBV6-5 to TRBJ2-6; unclear D gene. Germline V gene sequence: CDR1 MNHEY, CDR2 SVGAGI. The CDR3 has 14 amino acids. With 5 bases removed from V and 8 bases from J, the gap between germline ends came to 13 bases.

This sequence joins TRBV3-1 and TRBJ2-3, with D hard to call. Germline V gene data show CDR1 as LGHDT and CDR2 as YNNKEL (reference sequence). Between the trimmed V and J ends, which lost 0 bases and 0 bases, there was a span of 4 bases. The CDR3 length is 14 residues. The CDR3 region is CASSQDISTDTQYF. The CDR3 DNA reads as TGTGCCAGCAGCCAAGACATTAGCACAGATACGCAGTATTTT.

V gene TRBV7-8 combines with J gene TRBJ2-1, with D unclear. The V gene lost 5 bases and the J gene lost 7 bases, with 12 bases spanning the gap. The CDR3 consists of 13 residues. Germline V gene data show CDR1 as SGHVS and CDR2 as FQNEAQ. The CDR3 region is CASSPTWFNEQFF. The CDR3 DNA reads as TGTGCCAGCAGCCCGACCTGGTTTAATGAGCAGTTCTTC. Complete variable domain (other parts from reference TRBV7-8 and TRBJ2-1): GAGVSQSPRYKVAKRGQDVALRCDPISGHVSLFWYQQALGQGPEFLTYFQNEAQLDKSGLPSDRFFAERPEGSVSTLKIQRTQQEDSAVYLCASSPTWFNEQFFGPGTRLTVL.

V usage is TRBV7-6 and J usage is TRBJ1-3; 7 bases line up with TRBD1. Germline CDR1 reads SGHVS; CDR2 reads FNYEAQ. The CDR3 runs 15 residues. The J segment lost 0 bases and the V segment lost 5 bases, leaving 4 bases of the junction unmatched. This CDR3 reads CASSRGTDSGNTIYF. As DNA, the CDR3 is TGTGCCAGCAGCCGCGGGACAGACTCTGGAAACACCATATATTTT.

In nucleotides, the CDR3 is TGTGCCACCAGCCATGGCGGGACAGAGACCCAGTACTTC. It codes for CATSHGGTETQYF. The gene calls are TRBV24-1 and TRBJ2-5, with D perhaps TRBD2 (6 bases). This CDR3 spans 13 amino acids. The germline CDR1 and CDR2 sequences are KGHDR and SFDVKD. V lost 7 bases, J lost 4 bases, and 12 bases lay in between.

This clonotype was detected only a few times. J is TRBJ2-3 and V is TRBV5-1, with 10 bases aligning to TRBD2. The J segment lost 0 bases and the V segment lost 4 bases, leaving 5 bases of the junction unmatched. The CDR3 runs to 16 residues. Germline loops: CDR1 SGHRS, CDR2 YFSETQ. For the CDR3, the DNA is TGCGCCAGCAGCCCTCTAGCGGGAGCTAGCACAGATACGCAGTATTTT. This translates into CASSPLAGASTDTQYF.

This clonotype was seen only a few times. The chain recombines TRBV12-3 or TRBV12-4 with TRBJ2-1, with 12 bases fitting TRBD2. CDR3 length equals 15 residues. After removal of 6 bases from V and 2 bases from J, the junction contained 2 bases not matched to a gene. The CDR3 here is CASRASGRAYNEQFF. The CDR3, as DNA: TGTGCCAGCAGGGCTAGCGGGAGGGCCTACAATGAGCAGTTCTTC.

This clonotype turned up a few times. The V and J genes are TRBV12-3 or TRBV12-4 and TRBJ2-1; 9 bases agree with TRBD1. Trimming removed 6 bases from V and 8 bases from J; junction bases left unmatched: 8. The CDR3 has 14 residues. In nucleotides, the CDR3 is TGTGCCAGCAGGACCGGGACAGGGATCTATGAGCAGTTCTTC. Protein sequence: CASRTGTGIYEQFF.

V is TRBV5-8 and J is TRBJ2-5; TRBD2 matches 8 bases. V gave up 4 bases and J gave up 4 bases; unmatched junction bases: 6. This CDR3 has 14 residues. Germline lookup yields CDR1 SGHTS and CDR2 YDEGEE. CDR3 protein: CASSPGRVGETQYF. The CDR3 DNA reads TGTGCCAGCAGCCCCGGGAGGGTCGGAGAGACCCAGTACTTC.